Listed here are 19 T cell receptor beta chains from one sample, sequenced in a study of OX40 agonist ivuxolimab in advanced cancers. The method was immunoSEQ multiplex PCR; TCRdb's version includes in-frame clones alone and lacks a portion of them. Of roughly 70,000 clones listed, approximately 81% are singletons. The sample in question was CD4+ or CD8+ T cells sorted from blood, obtained in a trial of the OX40 agonist ivuxolimab. These receptors were taken from an adult with an advanced solid tumor such as melanoma, head and neck, liver or kidney cancer.

A few counts support this clone. This rearrangement joins TRBV6-6 to TRBJ2-7, with TRBD1 matching over 8 bases. Per the germline V gene, CDR1 is MNHNY and CDR2 is SVGAGI (reference sequence). Losses at the gene ends were 6 bases for V and 3 bases for J; bases not matched to a gene: 7. The CDR3 extends over 14 amino acids. CDR3 amino acids: CASSRQGPSYEQYF. CDR3 nucleotides: TGTGCCAGCAGCAGACAGGGGCCCAGCTACGAGCAGTACTTC.

V is TRBV30 and J is TRBJ2-3; D is perhaps TRBD1 (5 bases). Trimming left V 2 bases short and J 0 bases short, with 6 bases between. Germline assignment: CDR1 GTSNPN and CDR2 SVGIG (reference sequence). The CDR3 is 13 residues long. Here the CDR3 DNA reads TGTGCCTGGAGTAGGGGAAGCACAGATACGCAGTATTTT. It codes for CAWSRGSTDTQYF.

The chain employs TRBV27 and TRBJ1-1; D call uncertain. Germline values: CDR1 MNHEY, CDR2 SMNVEV (reference sequence). This CDR3 region has 13 residues. Trimming cost V 2 bases and J 3 bases, with 7 bases left between them. The chain's CDR3 is CASSLAEYTEAFF. As DNA, the CDR3 is TGTGCCAGCAGTTTAGCTGAATACACTGAAGCTTTCTTT.

This chain links TRBV6-5 with TRBJ2-7; possible D gene TRBD2, 6 bases. Deletions cut 4 bases from V and 6 bases from J, with 13 bases between. The length of the CDR3 is 13 residues. Germline CDR1 reads MNHEY; CDR2 reads SVGAGI. The chain's CDR3 is CASSSGGSSEQYF. In DNA form, the CDR3 reads TGTGCCAGCAGTTCCGGGGGTAGCTCCGAGCAGTACTTC.

The V gene is TRBV7-9, the J gene TRBJ1-2, with D perhaps TRBD1 (5 bases). V dropped 5 bases and J dropped 10 bases, with 23 bases sitting between them. Germline lookup yields CDR1 SEHNR and CDR2 FQNEAQ (reference sequence). This CDR3 region has 15 residues. Written as DNA, the CDR3 is TGTGCCAGCAGCCCTTATTCTCCCGGGGCCCTTTTCTACACCTTC. This gives the protein CASSPYSPGALFYTF.

The chain couples TRBV5-4 to TRBJ2-1, with TRBD2 identical over 15 bases. The germline V gene has CDR1 SGHNT and CDR2 YYREEE (reference sequence). There are 17 residues in the CDR3. V lost 9 bases to trimming and J lost 0 bases; unmatched junction nucleotides: 7. The chain's CDR3 is CATQGLAGGSSYNEQFF. Written as DNA, the CDR3 is TGTGCCACTCAGGGACTAGCGGGAGGTAGCTCCTACAATGAGCAGTTCTTC.

This clone is a singleton in its sample. The gene calls are TRBV19 and TRBJ2-7; tentative D call: TRBD2 (6 bases). The CDR3 totals 14 residues. Germline-derived CDR1 and CDR2 are LNHDA and SQIVND (reference sequence). V shed 4 bases and J shed 1 base, with 11 bases lying between them. CDR3 nucleotides: TGTGCCAGTAGTAGGCGGGACGCTTCCTACGAGCAGTACTTC. Residues: CASSRRDASYEQYF.

This chain joins TRBV6-1 and TRBJ2-1, with TRBD1 as a possible D gene (5 bases). V shed 1 base and J shed 8 bases, with 12 bases lying between them. This CDR3 has 14 amino acids. Looked up from germline, CDR1 is MNHNS and CDR2 is SASEGT. CDR3 sequence reads: CASSEGGRVDEQFF. In nucleotides, the CDR3 is TGTGCCAGCAGTGAAGGGGGCAGGGTAGATGAGCAGTTCTTC.

The CDR3 DNA is TGTGCCAGCAGCCCAGGCGTTGATACGCAGTATTTT. As protein: CASSPGVDTQYF. This chain uses TRBV7-9 with TRBJ2-3; D call uncertain. This CDR3 comprises 12 residues. V lost 5 bases to trimming and J lost 6 bases, with 9 bases between them. The germline V gene has CDR1 SEHNR and CDR2 FQNEAQ (reference sequence).

As regards this clone: Compared with germline, one end of the junction differs, possibly owing to a read error. This chain joins TRBV2 and TRBJ2-7; D may correspond to TRBD1 or TRBD2 (6 bases each). Germline V gene sequence: CDR1 SNHLY, CDR2 FYNNEI. This CDR3 has 12 amino acids. The DNA of the CDR3 is TGTGCCAGCGGGGAGAGGGGGGTGACATACCTGTTC. Translated, it gives CASGERGVTYLF.

The chain employs TRBV2 and TRBJ2-5; no definite D call. There are 14 residues in the CDR3. Germline V lookup: CDR1 SNHLY, CDR2 FYNNEI. Trimming pared 2 bases from V and 4 bases from J, leaving 11 bases between. The CDR3 nucleotides are TGTGCCAGCAGTGAACAACGGATTTCAGAGACCCAGTACTTC. Protein product: CASSEQRISETQYF.

The chain couples TRBV6-4 to TRBJ2-1; tentatively, D is TRBD2 (5 bases). Germline V lookup: CDR1 MRHNA, CDR2 SNTAGT. The CDR3 has 13 amino acids. V gave up 4 bases and J gave up 6 bases, with 10 bases separating them. CDR3 amino acids: CASSALGVNEQFF. The CDR3 DNA is TGTGCCAGCAGTGCGCTCGGGGTCAATGAGCAGTTCTTC.

The chain uses TRBV7-6 and TRBJ2-1; 7 nucleotides agree with TRBD2. The V gene end was trimmed by 1 base and the J gene end by 5 bases; junction bases not matched to a gene: 8. This CDR3 contains 16 residues. Per the germline V gene, CDR1 is SGHVS and CDR2 is FNYEAQ. DNA for the CDR3: TGTGCCAGCAGCTTAGTCAGCGGGAAAGGGGACAATGAGCAGTTCTTC. Translated: CASSLVSGKGDNEQFF.

The rearrangement links TRBV5-1 to TRBJ2-7; D might be TRBD1 (6 bases). V lost 4 bases to trimming and J lost 0 bases, with 20 bases between them. Germline CDR1 reads SGHRS; CDR2 reads YFSETQ. The CDR3 covers 17 residues. This CDR3 is CASSPSGQFGASYEQYF. CDR3 DNA sequence: TGCGCCAGCAGCCCGTCCGGACAGTTTGGGGCCTCCTACGAGCAGTACTTC. The full variable domain, its missing parts supplied by reference TRBV5-1 and TRBJ2-7, is KAGVTQTPRYLIKTRGQQVTLSCSPISGHRSVSWYQQTPGQGLQFLFEYFSETQRNKGNFPGRFSGRQFSNSRSEMNVSTLELGDSALYLCASSPSGQFGASYEQYFGPGTRLTVT.

The chain joins TRBV7-2 to TRBJ1-2; D is undetermined. Germline values: CDR1 SGHTA, CDR2 FQGNSA. The ends were cut back, 5 bases at V and 3 bases at J, with 13 bases in the middle. The CDR3 extends over 14 amino acids. CDR3 sequence: CASSLVRGDYGYTF. The CDR3 region has the DNA TGTGCCAGCAGCCTCGTGCGGGGTGACTATGGCTACACCTTC.

V usage is TRBV6-5 and J usage is TRBJ2-7; TRBD1 might be the D (5 bases). From germline, CDR1 is MNHEY and CDR2 SVGAGI. V was pared by 5 bases and J by 2 bases, with 10 bases between. This CDR3 comprises 13 residues. The CDR3 nucleotides read TGTGCCAGCAGTGTACCAGGGACCTACGAGCAGTACTTC. Amino acid sequence: CASSVPGTYEQYF.

The count of this clone is one. The rearrangement uses TRBV6-6 and TRBJ2-7, with a possible D match to TRBD2 (6 bases). This CDR3 region has 15 residues. V was trimmed by 6 bases and J by 3 bases, leaving 18 bases between them. The germline gives CDR1 MNHNY, CDR2 SVGAGI (reference sequence). CDR3 protein: CASRDLGLAGYEQYF. In DNA, the CDR3 is TGTGCCAGCAGGGACCTGGGACTGGCTGGCTACGAGCAGTACTTC.

The gene calls are TRBV11-2 and TRBJ1-2; D might be TRBD1 (5 bases). V was pared by 1 base and J by 4 bases, with 13 bases between. The germline V gene encodes CDR1 SGHAT and CDR2 FQNNGV. CDR3 length: 15 residues. DNA of the CDR3: TGTGCCAGCAGCTTAGCCCCGGTTACAGGCTATGGCTACACCTTC. It translates to CASSLAPVTGYGYTF.

The V and J genes are TRBV28 and TRBJ1-4; a possible D gene is TRBD1 (5 bases). V lost 3 bases and J lost 7, with 15 bases in between. The V gene's germline CDR1 is MDHEN and CDR2 SYDVKM. The CDR3 totals 15 residues. The CDR3 DNA is TGTGCCAGCAGTTTTGGGGGAACGGGTGGTGAAAAACTGTTTTTT. Translating it yields CASSFGGTGGEKLFF.